The clone carrying this TCR beta chain was seen a few times. Its specificity is not known. The source material, RNA transcripts, was used to amplify TCR beta CDR3 regions. First-round RT-PCR of the TCR CDR3 relied on the HTBI primer set. TCRdb analysed the multiplex PCR reads with MiXCR anew, one entry per CDR3 protein. The sample holds about 400,000 distinct CDR3 sequences, about 15% seen once. Participants, patients aged 18 to 65, had newly diagnosed hyperthyroidism with a duration under 2 months. Clinical symptoms, serum thyroxine, TRAb, thyroid ultrasound and orbital computed tomography informed diagnoses. This specimen belongs to a study of T cells in Graves' hyperthyroidism and ophthalmopathy. The study, taken as a whole, reports: Blood samples included most of the expanded thyroid clonotypes exceeding 0.001.

The sequencing sample was made of blood. This TCR came from a woman in her thirties with Graves' hyperthyroidism.

The CDR3 DNA follows: TGTGCCAGCAGCTCATCCATCGGATCCCCCAATCAGCCCCAGCATTTT. Translated, it gives CASSSSIGSPNQPQHF. The rearrangement uses TRBV7-8 and TRBJ1-5; D ambiguous. The CDR3 length is 16 residues. V lost 4 bases to trimming and J lost 3 bases, with 16 bases between them. CDR1 is SGHVS and CDR2 is FQNEAQ in the germline V gene.